Listed below are T cell receptor beta chains from one sample, sequenced in a study of siplizumab effects on memory and regulatory T cells. The repertoire was sequenced with immunoSEQ multiplex PCR; TCRdb's copy has only in-frame clones and lacks some. The repertoire holds more than 85,000 clones, with about 90% as singletons. The sample was Tregs sorted from blood. The receptors derive from a human donor in good health. Each CDR3 is given with its conserved first and last residue. Size is omitted from some rows. Given values are once, few, many or a class for expanded clones.

clone_size j_call cdr3_length v_call cdr3_aa
NA TRBJ2-3 13 TRBV29-1 CSVAWSGTDTQYF
NA TRBJ2-2 15 TRBV7-7 CASSSTASSTGELFF
NA TRBJ2-7 13 TRBV10-3 CATRGDRYYEQYF
NA TRBJ1-6 14 TRBV19 CASTTRGGGSPLHF
NA TRBJ2-1 17 TRBV7-9 CASSLLFSGRAYNEQFF
once TRBJ2-5 13 TRBV5-5 CASSPQLGETQYF
NA TRBJ2-5 13 TRBV5-3 CARSLPGQGTFDF
NA TRBJ1-2 13 TRBV6-5 CASSRDRAEGYTF
NA TRBJ1-1 13 TRBV6-5 CASFGTFPTEAFF
once TRBJ2-1 15 TRBV5-1 CASSPSPGSYNEQFF
medium-sized TRBJ1-2 14 TRBV19 CASSIVGRDLGYTF
NA TRBJ2-5 16 TRBV9 CASSRGLGTQQETQYF
NA TRBJ2-5 16 TRBV11-1 CASSLGPAGGQETQYF
once TRBJ2-6 19 TRBV7-9 CASSSVWDSASSGANVLTF
NA TRBJ1-2 12 TRBV7-9 CASSRTGGGYTF
NA TRBJ1-4 16 TRBV6-6 CASSYGFRGQNEKLFF
NA TRBJ2-3 14 TRBV10-3 CAISEVVDTDTQYF
NA TRBJ2-2 16 TRBV5-1 CASSLVAGSNTGELFF
NA TRBJ2-5 15 TRBV6-6 CASSYSRGYQETQYF
NA TRBJ1-5 15 TRBV18 CASSRGQGRDQPQHF
NA TRBJ1-2 16 TRBV6-6 CASSYGPDRNSYGYTF
NA TRBJ1-1 15 TRBV5-1 CASSYWDSMNTEAFF
NA TRBJ1-6 13 TRBV7-9 CASSLSWGSPLHF
NA TRBJ2-5 15 TRBV10-3 CAISEPTSGKETQYF
NA TRBJ1-1 14 TRBV6-6 CASTYGTENTEAFF
NA TRBJ1-3 14 TRBV6-6 CASSSVVSGNTIYF
NA TRBJ1-3 13 TRBV10-1 CASSDRVGNTIYF
few TRBJ1-1 15 TRBV19 CASSPPTGTNTEAFF
NA TRBJ2-7 16 TRBV27 CASSLSQGLGLYEQYF
NA TRBJ2-7 17 TRBV4-2 CASSQQLGTASSYEQYF
NA TRBJ2-6 20 TRBV5-1 CASSLAPVQAAESGANVLTF
NA TRBJ1-2 13 TRBV11-1 CASSLPTGVGYTF
once TRBJ1-1 14 TRBV5-4 CASSRRQGYDEAFF
NA TRBJ2-2 14 TRBV2 CASGVRMGAGELFF
NA TRBJ2-1 16 TRBV19 CASSIPTGGNYNEQFF
NA TRBJ2-7 15 TRBV15 CATSRRTSGSGEQYF
NA TRBJ2-6 11 TRBV10-3 CAISESNVLTF
NA TRBJ2-7 12 TRBV2 CASSRQGPGQYF
NA TRBJ1-2 12 TRBV29-1 CSAGLSPGGYTF
NA TRBJ2-7 14 TRBV18 CASSPPGRAYEQYF
NA TRBJ1-3 16 TRBV29-1 CSVSTGTAFSGNTIYF
NA TRBJ2-7 12 TRBV6-5 CASSSTWTVQTF
NA TRBJ1-2 14 TRBV25-1 CASSGPGLSYGYTF
NA TRBJ1-4 14 TRBV7-6 CASSLSPTNEKLFF
NA TRBJ2-3 15 TRBV5-1 CASSPGRGQADTQYF
NA TRBJ2-7 12 TRBV29-1 CSVEKGLDEQYF
NA TRBJ2-2 16 TRBV5-1 CASSLLAGSNTGELFF
NA TRBJ2-7 14 TRBV9 CASSLGTSGYEQYF
NA TRBJ1-5 15 TRBV2 CASSAQGGGNQPQHF
NA TRBJ2-7 15 TRBV5-1 CASSLQGLASTQQYF
NA TRBJ1-1 15 TRBV19 CASKRATSGTTEAFF
NA TRBJ1-1 15 TRBV15 CATSRDLSENTEAFF